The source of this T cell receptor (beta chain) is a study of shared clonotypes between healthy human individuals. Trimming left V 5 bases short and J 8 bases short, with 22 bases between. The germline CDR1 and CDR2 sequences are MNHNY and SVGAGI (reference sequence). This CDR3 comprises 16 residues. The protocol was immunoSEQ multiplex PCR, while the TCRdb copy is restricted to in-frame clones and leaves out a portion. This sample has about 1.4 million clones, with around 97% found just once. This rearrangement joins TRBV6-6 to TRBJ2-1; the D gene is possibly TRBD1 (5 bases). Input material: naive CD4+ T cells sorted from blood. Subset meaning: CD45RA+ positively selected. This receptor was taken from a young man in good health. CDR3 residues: CASSIGLLAGIDEQFF. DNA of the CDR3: TGTGCCAGCAGTATAGGGTTATTGGCAGGGATCGATGAGCAGTTCTTC.